This T cell receptor (beta chain) was found in a study of cytomegalovirus exposure and HLA in healthy donors. Regarding the study as a whole: The authors enumerated around 150 TCR beta chains as linked to cytomegalovirus. Differences between HLA loci emerged in a later analysis of TCR association rates, with DRB1 most and HLA-C fewest.

The study ran its PCR with 60 Vbeta and 13 Jbeta primers. Some clones are missing from TCRdb's copy, which holds only in-frame ones; the method was immunoSEQ multiplex PCR. This table holds some 120,000 clones, about four fifths found once. V lost 2 bases, J lost 3 bases, and 5 bases stayed unmatched. The CDR3 extends over 15 amino acids. Germline V CDR1 and CDR2: MNHNS, SASEGT. As for this clone: As yet, its antigen is unknown.

The chain joins TRBV6-1 to TRBJ2-7; 9 bases are shared with TRBD2. The clonotype originates from a woman aged 60-75 years in good health and CMV-seropositive. The material sequenced was PBMCs. The CDR3 DNA is TGTGCCAGCAGTGAAAGGCGGGAGGGCCTCTACGAGCAGTACTTC. Translation gives CASSERREGLYEQYF.